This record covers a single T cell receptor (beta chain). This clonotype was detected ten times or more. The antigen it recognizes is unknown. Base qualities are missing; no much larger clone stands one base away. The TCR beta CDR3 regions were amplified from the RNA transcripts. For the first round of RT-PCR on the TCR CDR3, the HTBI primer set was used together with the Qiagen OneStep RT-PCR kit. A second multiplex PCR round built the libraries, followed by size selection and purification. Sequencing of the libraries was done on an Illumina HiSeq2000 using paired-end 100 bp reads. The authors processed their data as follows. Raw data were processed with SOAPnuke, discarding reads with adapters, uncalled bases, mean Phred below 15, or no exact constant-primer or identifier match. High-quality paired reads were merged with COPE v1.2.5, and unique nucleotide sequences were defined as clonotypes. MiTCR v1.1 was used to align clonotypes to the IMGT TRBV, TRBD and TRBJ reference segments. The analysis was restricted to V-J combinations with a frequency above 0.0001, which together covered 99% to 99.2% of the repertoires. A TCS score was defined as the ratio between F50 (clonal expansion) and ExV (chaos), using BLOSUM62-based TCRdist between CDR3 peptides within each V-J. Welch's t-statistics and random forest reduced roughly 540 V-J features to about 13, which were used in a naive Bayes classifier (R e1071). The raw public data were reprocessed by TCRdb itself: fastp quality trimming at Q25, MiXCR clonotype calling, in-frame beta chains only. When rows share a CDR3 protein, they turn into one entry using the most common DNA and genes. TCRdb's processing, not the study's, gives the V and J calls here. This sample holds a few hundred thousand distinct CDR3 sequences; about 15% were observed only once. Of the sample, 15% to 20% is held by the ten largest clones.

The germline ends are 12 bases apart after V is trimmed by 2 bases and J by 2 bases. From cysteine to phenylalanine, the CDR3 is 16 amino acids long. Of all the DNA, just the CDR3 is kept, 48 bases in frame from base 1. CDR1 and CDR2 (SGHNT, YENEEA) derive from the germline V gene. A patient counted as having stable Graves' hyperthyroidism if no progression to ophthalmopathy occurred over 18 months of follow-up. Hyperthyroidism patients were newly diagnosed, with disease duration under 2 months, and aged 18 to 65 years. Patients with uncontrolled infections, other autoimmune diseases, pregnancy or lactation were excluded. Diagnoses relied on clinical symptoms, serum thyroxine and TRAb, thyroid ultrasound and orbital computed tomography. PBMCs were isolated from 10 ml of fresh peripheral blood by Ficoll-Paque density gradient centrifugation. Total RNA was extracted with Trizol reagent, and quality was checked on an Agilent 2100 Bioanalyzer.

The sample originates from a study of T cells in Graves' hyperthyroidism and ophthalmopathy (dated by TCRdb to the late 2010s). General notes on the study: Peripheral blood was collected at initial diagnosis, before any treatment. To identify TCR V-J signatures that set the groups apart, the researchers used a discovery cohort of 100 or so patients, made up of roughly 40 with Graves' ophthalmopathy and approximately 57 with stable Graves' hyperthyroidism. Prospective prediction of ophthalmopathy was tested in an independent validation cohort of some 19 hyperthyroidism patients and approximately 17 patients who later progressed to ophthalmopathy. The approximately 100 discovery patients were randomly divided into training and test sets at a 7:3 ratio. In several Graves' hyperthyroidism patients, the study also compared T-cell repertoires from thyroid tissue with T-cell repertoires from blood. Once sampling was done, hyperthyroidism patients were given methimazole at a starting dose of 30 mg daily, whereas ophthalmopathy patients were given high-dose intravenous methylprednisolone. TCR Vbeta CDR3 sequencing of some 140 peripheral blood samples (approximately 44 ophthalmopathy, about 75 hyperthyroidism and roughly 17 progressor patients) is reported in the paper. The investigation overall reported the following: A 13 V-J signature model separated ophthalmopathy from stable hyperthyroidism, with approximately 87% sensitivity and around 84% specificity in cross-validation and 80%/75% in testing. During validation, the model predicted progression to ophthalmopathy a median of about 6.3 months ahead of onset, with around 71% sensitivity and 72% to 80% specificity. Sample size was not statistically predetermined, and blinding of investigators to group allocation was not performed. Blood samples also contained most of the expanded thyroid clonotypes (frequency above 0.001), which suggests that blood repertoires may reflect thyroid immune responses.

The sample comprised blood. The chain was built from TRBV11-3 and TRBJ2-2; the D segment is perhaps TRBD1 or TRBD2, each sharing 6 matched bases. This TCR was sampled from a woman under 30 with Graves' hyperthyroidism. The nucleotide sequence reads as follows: TGTGCCAGCAGCTTAAACGGGGGCTATAACACCGGGGAGCTGTTTTTT. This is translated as CASSLNGGYNTGELFF.